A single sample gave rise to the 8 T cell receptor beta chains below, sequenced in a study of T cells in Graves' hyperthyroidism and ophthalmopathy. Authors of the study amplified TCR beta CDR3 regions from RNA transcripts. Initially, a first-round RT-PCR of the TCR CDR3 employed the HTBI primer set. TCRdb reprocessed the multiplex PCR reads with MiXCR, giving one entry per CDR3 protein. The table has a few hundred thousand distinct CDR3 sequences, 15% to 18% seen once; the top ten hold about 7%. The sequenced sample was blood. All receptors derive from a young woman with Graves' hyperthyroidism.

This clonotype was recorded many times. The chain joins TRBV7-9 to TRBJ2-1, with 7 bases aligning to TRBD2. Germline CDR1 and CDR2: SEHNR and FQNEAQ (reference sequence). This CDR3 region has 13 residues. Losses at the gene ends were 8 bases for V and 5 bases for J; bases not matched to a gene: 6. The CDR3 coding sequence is TGTGCCAGCTATACGGGGGGTAACAATGAGCAGTTCTTC. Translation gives CASYTGGNNEQFF. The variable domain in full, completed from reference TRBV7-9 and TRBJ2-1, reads DTGVSQNPRHKITKRGQNVTFRCDPISEHNRLYWYRQTLGQGPEFLTYFQNEAQLEKSRLLSDRFSAERPKGSFSTLEIQRTEQGDSAMYLCASYTGGNNEQFFGPGTRLTVL.

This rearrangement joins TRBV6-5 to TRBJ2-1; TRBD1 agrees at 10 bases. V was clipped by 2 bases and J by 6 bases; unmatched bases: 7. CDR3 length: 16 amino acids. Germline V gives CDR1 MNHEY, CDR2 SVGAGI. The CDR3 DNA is TGTGCCAGCAGTTACCCACGGGACAGGGGACGCAATGAGCAGTTCTTC. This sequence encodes CASSYPRDRGRNEQFF.

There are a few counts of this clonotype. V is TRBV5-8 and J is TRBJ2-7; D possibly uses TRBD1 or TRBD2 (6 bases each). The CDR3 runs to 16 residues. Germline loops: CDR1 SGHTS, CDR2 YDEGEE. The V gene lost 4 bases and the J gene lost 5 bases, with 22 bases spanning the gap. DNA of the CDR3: TGTGCCAGCAGCCCTCGCGAGAGGGGGAGGATGCACGAGCAGTACTTC. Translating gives CASSPRERGRMHEQYF.

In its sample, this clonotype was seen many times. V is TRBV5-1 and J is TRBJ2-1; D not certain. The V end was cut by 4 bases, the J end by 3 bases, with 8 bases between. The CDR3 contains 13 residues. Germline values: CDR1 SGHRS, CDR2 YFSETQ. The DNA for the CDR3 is TGCGCCAGCAGCACGCACAGCTACAATGAGCAGTTCTTC. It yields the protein CASSTHSYNEQFF.

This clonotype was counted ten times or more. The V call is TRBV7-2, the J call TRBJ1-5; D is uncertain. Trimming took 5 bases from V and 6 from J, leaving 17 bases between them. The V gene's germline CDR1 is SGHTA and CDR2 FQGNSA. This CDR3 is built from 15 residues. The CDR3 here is CASSPHLGEAQPQHF. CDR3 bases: TGTGCCAGCAGCCCACACCTTGGCGAGGCTCAGCCCCAGCATTTT.

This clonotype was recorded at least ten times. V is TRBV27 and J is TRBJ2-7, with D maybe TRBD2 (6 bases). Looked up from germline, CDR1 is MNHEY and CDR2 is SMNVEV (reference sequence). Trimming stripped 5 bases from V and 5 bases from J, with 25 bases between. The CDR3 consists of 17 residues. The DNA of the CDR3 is TGTGCCAGCAGTCCTCCGGCTATTATCGGAGGGCCTAACGAGCAGTACTTC. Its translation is CASSPPAIIGGPNEQYF.

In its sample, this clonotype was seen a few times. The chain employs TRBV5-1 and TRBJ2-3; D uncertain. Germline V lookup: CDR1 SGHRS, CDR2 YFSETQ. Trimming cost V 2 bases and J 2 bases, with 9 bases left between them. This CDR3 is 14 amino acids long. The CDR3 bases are TGCGCCAGCAGCTTAAATTTAAACACAGATACGCAGTATTTT. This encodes CASSLNLNTDTQYF.

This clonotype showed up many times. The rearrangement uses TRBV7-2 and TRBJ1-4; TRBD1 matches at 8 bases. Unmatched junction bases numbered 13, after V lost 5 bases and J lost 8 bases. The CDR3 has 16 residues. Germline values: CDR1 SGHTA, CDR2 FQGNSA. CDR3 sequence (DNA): TGTGCCAGCAGCACCTACTGGACAGGGCGAGAGGAAAAACTGTTTTTT. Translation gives CASSTYWTGREEKLFF.